This T cell receptor beta chain was identified in a study of blood T cell repertoires in COVID-19. In the authors' workflow: The authors estimated nucleated cell counts from reference gene primer amplification. Data came from immunoSEQ multiplex PCR; TCRdb stores just in-frame clones and leaves some out. That table is the source of V, J and clone size, and D and trimming were worked out from the DNA. The sample shows roughly 480,000 clones, roughly 89% of them seen only once. There are 17 residues in the CDR3. The J segment lost 0 bases and the V segment lost 4 bases, leaving 8 bases of the junction unmatched. CDR1 and CDR2 from the germline V gene are MGHRA and YSYEKL.

The TCR originated in a man younger than 35 with COVID-19, enrolled during active disease. The genes are TRBV4-1 and TRBJ2-3, with TRBD2 matching over 9 bases. The sample was peripheral blood. DNA for the CDR3: TGCGCCAGCAGCCGCCCTCCTAGCGGGACAAGCACAGATACGCAGTATTTT. This sequence encodes CASSRPPSGTSTDTQYF.